This entry concerns a single T cell receptor (beta chain). Its cognate antigen is unknown. The authors reverse transcribed all of the isolated RNA, so sequencing captured expressed TCRB transcripts. Measured with immunoSEQ multiplex PCR; TCRdb has only the in-frame clones, and not every one. The sample lists 150,000 to 200,000 clones, around 7.8% seen once, with approximately 0.87% in the top ten. These data come from a study of beta chain features in type 1 diabetes. The study, taken as a whole, reports: The study found moderately but significantly shorter TCRB CDR3s in all four CD4+ subsets of Type 1 diabetes patients.

This CDR3 comprises 14 residues. Germline V lookup: CDR1 SGDLS, CDR2 YYNGEE. Unmatched junction bases numbered 7, after V lost 4 bases and J lost 10 bases. Sample: central memory CD4+ T cells from blood. The V and J genes are TRBV9 and TRBJ1-6; 8 positions match TRBD1. The sequence was obtained from a woman aged 40 to 50 with type 1 diabetes. This CDR3 reads CASSLGQGESPLHF. The CDR3 bases are TGTGCCAGCAGCCTCGGACAGGGAGAATCACCCCTCCACTTT. Complete variable domain (other parts from reference TRBV9 and TRBJ1-6): DSGVTQTPKHLITATGQRVTLRCSPRSGDLSVYWYQQSLDQGLQFLIQYYNGEERAKGNILERFSAQQFPDLHSELNLSSLELGDSALYFCASSLGQGESPLHFGNGTRLTVT.